This record covers a single T cell receptor (beta chain). Its antigen is currently unknown. TCRdb used MiXCR to reprocess the reads, holding one entry per CDR3 protein. This table has tens of thousands of distinct CDR3 sequences, 20% to 30% appearing once. The sample is drawn from a study of T cell repertoires in cytomegalovirus infection. Study information: HLA-C-restricted CMV epitopes, recently identified, and well-studied HLA-B-restricted ones were used by the study. From public TCR beta signatures came an indication of both CMV infection and matching HLA type.

Whole-study findings and limits: CMV-specific TCR beta clonotypes restricted by HLA-C were the ones dominating the ex vivo response. Carriage of CMV together with the relevant HLA was identifiable through cumulative public TCR beta family frequency.

The CDR3 has 11 amino acids. Per the germline V gene, CDR1 is MNHEY and CDR2 is SMNVEV (reference sequence). The V end lost 7 bases, the J end lost 8 bases, and 11 bases lay between the germline ends. The sequence derives from a human donor in good health (CMV status not recorded). Some clones in this sample may be carry-over from other donors' samples. This specimen consisted of CD8+ T cells from cultured PBMCs, obtained from culture after CMV antigen stimulation. The V gene is TRBV27, the J gene TRBJ1-2; no clear D. The CDR3 bases are TGTGCCAGCAAATCCCCCTGGGGCTACACCTTC. As protein: CASKSPWGYTF.